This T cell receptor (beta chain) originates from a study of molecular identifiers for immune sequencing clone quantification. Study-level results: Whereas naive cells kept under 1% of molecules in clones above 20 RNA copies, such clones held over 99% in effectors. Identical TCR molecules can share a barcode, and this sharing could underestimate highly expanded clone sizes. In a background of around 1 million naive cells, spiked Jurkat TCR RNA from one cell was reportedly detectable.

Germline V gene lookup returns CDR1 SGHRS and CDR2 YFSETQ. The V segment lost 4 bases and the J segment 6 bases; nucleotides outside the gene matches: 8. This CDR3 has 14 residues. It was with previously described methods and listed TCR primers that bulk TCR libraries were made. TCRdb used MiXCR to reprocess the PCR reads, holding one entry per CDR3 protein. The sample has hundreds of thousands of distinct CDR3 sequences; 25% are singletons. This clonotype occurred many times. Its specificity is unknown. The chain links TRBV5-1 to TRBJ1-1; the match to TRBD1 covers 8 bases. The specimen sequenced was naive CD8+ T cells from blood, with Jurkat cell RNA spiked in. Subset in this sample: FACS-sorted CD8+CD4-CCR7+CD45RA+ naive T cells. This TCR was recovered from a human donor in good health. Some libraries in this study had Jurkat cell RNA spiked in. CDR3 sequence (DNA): TGCGCCAGCAGCGTCGCAGGGGGCGTCTCTGAAGCTTTCTTT. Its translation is CASSVAGGVSEAFF.